A single T cell receptor beta chain is shown here with its context. The target antigen is unknown. Trimming took 4 bases from V and 8 from J, leaving 27 bases between them. CDR3 size: 17 residues. CDR1 is SGHNT and CDR2 is YYREEE in the germline V gene (reference sequence). These data belong to a study of neoadjuvant anti-PD-1 for oral cavity cancer. Profiling relied on immunoSEQ multiplex PCR, and the TCRdb table lists in-frame clones only, not all of them. The table includes about 16,000 clones, about 61% detected once. The study's findings and limits: Pretreatment Treg/Th17 ratio correlated inversely with post-treatment tumor clonality.

The chain carries TRBV5-4 and TRBJ1-2; the D is unclear. This specimen consisted of PBMCs, obtained before nivolumab (anti-PD-1) treatment. The clonotype comes from a person aged 35-79 years with oral cavity squamous cell carcinoma. CDR3 DNA: TGTGCCAGCAGCCCCCGGGCGCAGCGGGCGGTTTTAGGAGGCTACACCTTC. Residues: CASSPRAQRAVLGGYTF.